The rows below give T cell receptor beta chains drawn from one sample of a study of cytomegalovirus exposure and HLA in healthy donors. Sequencing used immunoSEQ multiplex PCR; TCRdb keeps in-frame clones, though not all of them. The table lists around 300,000 clones, roughly 88% of them singletons, with approximately 0.88% in the top ten. The sample consisted of PBMCs. The receptors here all came from a woman younger than 30 in good health and CMV-seronegative. Each CDR3 is given without its conserved first and last residue. Clone size is not always given. Where it is, it says once, few, many or a class for expanded clones.

>TRBV30|once
AWARGRRNNEQF
>TRBV6-6|NA
ASSSGMPNEQF
>TRBV30|NA
AWKASTEPTYEQY
>TRBV5-1|NA
ASSPVGTGNTEAF
>TRBV6-5|NA
ASSWGQTNTEAF
>TRBV30|NA
AWSVHFRRRFAGGPPTDTQY
>TRBV7-8|NA
ASSLERGPSQPQH
>TRBV30|NA
ASTGSYEQY
>TRBV10-1|NA
ASSEVLGTQY
>TRBV25-1|few
ASSEGGGSSYEQY
>TRBV30|NA
AWTELAGGPIEQF
>TRBV27|NA
ASSLVYESTDTQY
>TRBV25-1|NA
ASSVFLTPPNTQY
>TRBV27|NA
ASRTTGVLGETQY
>TRBV15|NA
ATGLAGEGYNEQF
>TRBV9|NA
ASSVGQEQETQY
>TRBV28|NA
ASATLKRLGNTIY
>TRBV5-4|NA
ASSRRAIAGGPYEQY
>TRBV4-3|once
ASSQEPEALYGYT
>TRBV27|NA
ASSPRGTLYEQY
>TRBV28|once
ASSQGAVNQPQH
>TRBV28|once
ASSPPRRTGGRSNQPQH
>TRBV18|few
ASSPSDRGGNQPQH
>TRBV30|NA
AWSFTGGPDTQY
>TRBV19|NA
ASSVGQGRGSYEQY
>TRBV5-1|NA
ASSTGGNGYT
>TRBV18|NA
ASSPQTGGGEQY
>TRBV2|NA
ASSPTGHGYT
>TRBV5-1|NA
ASSLALAGTDTQY
>TRBV5-4|NA
ASSWAGVETQY
>TRBV6-4|NA
ASSDSGGPQH
>TRBV9|NA
ASSVEYGEQF
>TRBV19|NA
ASRLRGSSYEQY
>TRBV5-1|NA
ASSSPGLADMYNEQF
>TRBV29-1|NA
SGRPWASGTYNEQF
>TRBV28|once
ASTSGSLFRMNTEAF
>TRBV27|NA
ATQLGNTIY
>TRBV2|NA
ASSDGTASNQPQH
>TRBV29-1|few
SVESGDEKLF
>TRBV2|NA
ASSDWNRKTGNTIY
>TRBV20-1|NA
SAPRPGAQY
>TRBV11-2|NA
ASSYRTGIRSGNTIY
>TRBV30|NA
ACDRGGNQPQH